Below, 21 T cell receptor beta chains from the same sample are listed, as sequenced in a study of blood T cell repertoires in COVID-19. Profiling relied on immunoSEQ multiplex PCR, and the TCRdb table lists in-frame clones only, not all of them. This table holds hundreds of thousands of clones, 88% found once. Input material: PBMCs or T cells enriched from blood (not recorded which). The receptors here all came from a woman aged 55-70 years in a cohort exposed to, infected with or recovered from COVID-19 (not recorded which).

This clone was observed a handful of times. This chain joins TRBV9 and TRBJ2-1; TRBD2 matches 8 bases. V was pared by 0 bases and J by 6 bases, with 2 bases of the junction left unmatched. The germline V gene encodes CDR1 SGDLS and CDR2 YYNGEE. CDR3 size: 14 residues. CDR3: CASSVEGTSNEQFF. As DNA, the CDR3 is TGTGCCAGCAGCGTAGAGGGGACTAGCAATGAGCAGTTCTTC.

The chain employs TRBV5-1 and TRBJ1-1; D is ambiguous. Germline CDR1 reads SGHRS; CDR2 reads YFSETQ. Trimming cost V 2 bases and J 5 bases, with 10 bases left between them. CDR3 length: 13 amino acids. The CDR3 region has the DNA TGCGCCAGCAGCTTCGTTCCGGGGACTGAAGCTTTCTTT. As protein: CASSFVPGTEAFF. Using reference TRBV5-1 and TRBJ1-1 for the parts outside the CDR3, the full variable domain is KAGVTQTPRYLIKTRGQQVTLSCSPISGHRSVSWYQQTPGQGLQFLFEYFSETQRNKGNFPGRFSGRQFSNSRSEMNVSTLELGDSALYLCASSFVPGTEAFFGQGTRLTVV.

The chain recombines TRBV11-3 with TRBJ2-2, with 10 bases lining up with TRBD2. The CDR3 consists of 16 residues. Germline values: CDR1 SGHNT, CDR2 YENEEA. V was pared by 5 bases and J by 6 bases, with 9 bases of the junction left unmatched. CDR3 DNA sequence: TGTGCCAGCAGCCGCACTAGCGGGATGGGGGCCGGGGAGCTGTTTTTT. This gives the protein CASSRTSGMGAGELFF.

The DNA for the CDR3 is TGTGCCAGCAGTTTAGGGGGCCAGGCCGACGAGCAGTACTTC. Protein: CASSLGGQADEQYF. The chain links TRBV6-1 to TRBJ2-7, with 7 bases lining up with TRBD1. This CDR3 has 14 residues. V shed 5 bases, J shed 5 bases, and the junction held 9 bases outside the gene matches. Germline CDR1 and CDR2: MNHNS and SASEGT.

The J gene is TRBJ2-7, the V gene TRBV24-1, with D possibly being TRBD2 (6 bases). In germline, CDR1 is KGHDR, CDR2 SFDVKD. This CDR3 contains 14 residues. The V end lost 6 bases, the J end lost 0 bases, and 11 bases lay between the germline ends. CDR3 nucleotides: TGTGCCACCAGTACGGGAGCGGTCTCCTACGAGCAGTACTTC. Protein product: CATSTGAVSYEQYF.

The J gene is TRBJ1-5, the V gene TRBV5-1; tentative D call: TRBD1 (5 bases). Trimming shortened V by 0 bases and J by 2 bases, and 9 bases separated the two germline ends. The length of the CDR3 is 15 residues. Germline assignment: CDR1 SGHRS and CDR2 YFSETQ. The CDR3, as DNA: TGCGCCAGCAGCTTGGGGCAGGGCGGCAATCAGCCCCAGCATTTT. It yields the protein CASSLGQGGNQPQHF. Variable domain in full (rest from reference TRBV5-1 and TRBJ1-5): KAGVTQTPRYLIKTRGQQVTLSCSPISGHRSVSWYQQTPGQGLQFLFEYFSETQRNKGNFPGRFSGRQFSNSRSEMNVSTLELGDSALYLCASSLGQGGNQPQHFGDGTRLSIL.

The chain joins TRBV6-5 to TRBJ2-2; a weak D match, TRBD1 (7 bases). The V end lost 6 bases, the J end lost 6 bases, and 17 bases lay between the germline ends. This CDR3 region has 15 residues. Germline-derived CDR1 and CDR2 are MNHEY and SVGAGI. For the CDR3, the DNA is TGTGCCAGCAGAGCAGGGGGGTTTAGCGCCGGGGAGCTGTTTTTT. This translates into CASRAGGFSAGELFF.

The chain has TRBV5-1 and TRBJ1-5; 7 nucleotides agree with TRBD1. The CDR3 is 15 residues long. V lost 3 bases to trimming and J lost 7 bases; unmatched junction nucleotides: 10. Germline loops: CDR1 SGHRS, CDR2 YFSETQ. The CDR3 loop reads CASSSGEGASQPQHF. CDR3 nucleotides: TGCGCCAGCAGCTCTGGAGAGGGGGCTTCACAGCCCCAGCATTTT.

The chain is built from TRBV9 and TRBJ2-7; 13 nucleotides line up with TRBD2. Germline V gene lookup returns CDR1 SGDLS and CDR2 YYNGEE. V trimming: 0 bases; J trimming: 0 bases; junction bases outside the gene matches: 6. This CDR3 has 18 amino acids. The CDR3 coding sequence is TGTGCCAGCAGCGTAGGGACTAGCGGGAGCCCGAGCTCCTACGAGCAGTACTTC. Translation gives CASSVGTSGSPSSYEQYF.

As DNA, the CDR3 is TGTGCCACCAGCAGAGATAAGGGGACTAGCGGCAATGAGCAGTTCTTC. This encodes CATSRDKGTSGNEQFF. The chain combines TRBV15 with TRBJ2-1, with TRBD2 matching 11 bases. The J segment lost 6 bases and the V segment lost 0 bases, leaving 4 bases of the junction unmatched. The CDR3 runs 16 residues. Germline lookup yields CDR1 LNHNV and CDR2 YYDKDF (reference sequence).

This CDR3 is CAWSVGRRLAGFNEQFF. The CDR3 nucleotides read TGTGCCTGGAGTGTAGGGAGGAGACTAGCGGGATTCAATGAGCAGTTCTTC. This chain uses TRBV30 with TRBJ2-1; 11 bases are a match to TRBD2. Looked up from germline, CDR1 is GTSNPN and CDR2 is SVGIG (reference sequence). The V segment lost 0 bases and the J segment 6 bases; nucleotides outside the gene matches: 10. The CDR3 runs 17 residues.

In this sample, this clone turned up a few times. The chain is built from TRBV7-2 and TRBJ2-7; a possible D gene is TRBD2 (7 bases). Trimming took off 8 bases at V and 4 bases at J, with 9 bases between the two ends. The CDR3 loop spans 11 amino acids. Germline values: CDR1 SGHTA, CDR2 FQGNSA. The CDR3 nucleotides are TGTGCCAGCGGGAGGGGGTACGAGCAGTACTTC. The encoded protein is CASGRGYEQYF. The full variable domain, completed using reference TRBV7-2 and TRBJ2-7, is GAGVSQSPSNKVTEKGKDVELRCDPISGHTALYWYRQSLGQGLEFLIYFQGNSAPDKSGLPSDRFSAERTGGSVSTLTIQRTQQEDSAVYLCASGRGYEQYFGPGTRLTVT.

The chain uses TRBV28 and TRBJ2-4; D possibly corresponds to TRBD2 (5 bases). The CDR3 has 16 amino acids. Deletions cut 6 bases from V and 0 bases from J, with 15 bases between. The germline V gene encodes CDR1 MDHEN and CDR2 SYDVKM. The CDR3 DNA is TGTGCCAGCAGCTCGGACTCGATGCTAGCCAAAAACATTCAGTACTTC. Translated, it gives CASSSDSMLAKNIQYF.

In this sample, this clone turned up a few times. The chain employs TRBV7-3 and TRBJ2-2; D call uncertain. Germline-derived CDR1 and CDR2 are SGHTA and FQGTGA. The ends were cut back, 1 base at V and 5 bases at J, with 5 bases in the middle. The CDR3 totals 13 residues. The DNA of the CDR3 is TGTGCCAGCAGCTTAAAACTTACCGGGGAGCTGTTTTTT. The encoded protein is CASSLKLTGELFF.

The J gene is TRBJ2-1, the V gene TRBV20-1; 10 nucleotides line up with TRBD2. V was clipped by 3 bases and J by 2 bases; unmatched bases: 4. Per germline, CDR1 DFQATT and CDR2 SNEGSKA (reference sequence). This CDR3 is 15 amino acids long. The CDR3, as DNA: TGCAGTGCTAGTGGACTAGCGGAAACCTACAATGAGCAGTTCTTC. Its translation is CSASGLAETYNEQFF.

This clone was detected once. The V call is TRBV6-4, the J call TRBJ2-3; TRBD2 agrees at 7 bases. This CDR3 is built from 16 residues. V gave up 4 bases and J gave up 2 bases; unmatched junction bases: 9. Looked up from germline, CDR1 is MRHNA and CDR2 is SNTAGT. The CDR3: CASSASSGNPTDTQYF. In nucleotides, the CDR3 is TGTGCCAGCAGTGCTTCGAGCGGGAACCCCACAGATACGCAGTATTTT.

A single count supports this clone. The chain is built from TRBV6-5 and TRBJ1-1; 8 nucleotides line up with TRBD1. Germline CDR1 is MNHEY and CDR2 is SVGAGI. This CDR3 spans 14 amino acids. Trimming at V came to 5 bases and at J to 1 base, leaving 3 bases not matched to a gene. CDR3 in amino acids: CASSKGQENTEAFF. In nucleotides, the CDR3 is TGTGCCAGCAGTAAGGGACAGGAGAACACTGAAGCTTTCTTT.

The V and J genes are TRBV19 and TRBJ1-5; possibly TRBD1 for D (5 bases). V lost 6 bases, J lost 0 bases, and 12 bases lay in between. Germline V gene lookup returns CDR1 LNHDA and CDR2 SQIVND (reference sequence). The CDR3 contains 15 residues. The CDR3 here is CASSNGHNSNQPQHF. The CDR3 coding sequence is TGTGCCAGTAGCAACGGACATAATAGCAATCAGCCCCAGCATTTT. The full variable domain, with the rest looked up from reference TRBV19 and TRBJ1-5, is DGGITQSPKYLFRKEGQNVTLSCEQNLNHDAMYWYRQDPGQGLRLIYYSQIVNDFQKGDIAEGYSVSREKKESFPLTVTSAQKNPTAFYLCASSNGHNSNQPQHFGDGTRLSIL.

The J gene is TRBJ1-2, the V gene TRBV5-6; D perhaps matches TRBD1 (6 bases). The CDR3 contains 14 residues. Germline CDR1 reads SGHDT; CDR2 reads YYEEEE. The V gene lost 0 bases and the J gene lost 7 bases, with 13 bases spanning the gap. The CDR3 nucleotides are TGTGCCAGCAGCTTGGTGGGCGGGGGGGCTGGCTACACCTTC. It yields the protein CASSLVGGGAGYTF. The entire variable domain, with the rest obtained from reference TRBV5-6 and TRBJ1-2, is as follows: DAGVTQSPTHLIKTRGQQVTLRCSPKSGHDTVSWYQQALGQGPQFIFQYYEEEERQRGNFPDRFSGHQFPNYSSELNVNALLLGDSALYLCASSLVGGGAGYTFGSGTRLTVV.

The chain combines TRBV15 with TRBJ1-4; D ambiguous. Trimming stripped 0 bases from V and 2 bases from J, with 10 bases between. Germline V gene data show CDR1 as LNHNV and CDR2 as YYDKDF (reference sequence). This CDR3 has 16 amino acids. The CDR3: CATSRDRSATNEKLFF. CDR3 in DNA: TGTGCCACCAGCAGAGATAGGTCAGCGACTAATGAAAAACTGTTTTTT.

The chain recombines TRBV5-6 with TRBJ1-2; D not resolved. This CDR3 comprises 13 residues. Per germline, CDR1 SGHDT and CDR2 YYEEEE. V lost 1 base and J 7 bases, leaving 11 bases between the germline ends. CDR3 sequence: CASSLRSHSGYTF. CDR3 bases: TGTGCCAGCAGCTTGCGGAGTCATAGTGGCTACACCTTC.